The following is a T cell receptor beta chain sequence with its context. These data come from a study of cytomegalovirus exposure and HLA in healthy donors. Turning to the study itself: Unique TCRs numbering around 85 million, obtained from HLA-typed donors, made up an early data release.

V was clipped by 0 bases and J by 10 bases, with 16 bases between them. This CDR3 is built from 14 residues. Germline values: CDR1 SGHRS, CDR2 YFSETQ. Though nominally healthy at sampling, donors likely had unrecorded immune exposures. Both 60 Vbeta primers and 13 Jbeta primers went into the PCR. TCRdb keeps only in-frame clones here, not all; method: immunoSEQ multiplex PCR. This sample has about 69,000 clones, with about 80% found just once. This TCR derives from a man aged 18 to 30 in good health and CMV-seronegative. Sequenced sample: PBMCs. V and J are TRBV5-1 and TRBJ1-1; perhaps TRBD1 as D (5 bases). This CDR3 reads CASSLDGPQQGAFF. The CDR3, as DNA: TGCGCCAGCAGCTTGGACGGGCCCCAGCAGGGAGCTTTCTTT.